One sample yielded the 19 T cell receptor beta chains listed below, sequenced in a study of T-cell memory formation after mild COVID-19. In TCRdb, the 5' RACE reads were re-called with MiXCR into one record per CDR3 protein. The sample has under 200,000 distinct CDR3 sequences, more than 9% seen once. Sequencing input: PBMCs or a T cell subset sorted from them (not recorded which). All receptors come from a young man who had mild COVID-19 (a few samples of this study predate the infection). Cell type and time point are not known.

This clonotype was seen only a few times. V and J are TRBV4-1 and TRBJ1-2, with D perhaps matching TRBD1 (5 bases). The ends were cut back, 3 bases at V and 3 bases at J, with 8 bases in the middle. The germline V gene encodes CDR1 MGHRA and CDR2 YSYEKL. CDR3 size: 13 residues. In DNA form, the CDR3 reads TGCGCCAGCAGCCATCAGGGTGACTATGGCTACACCTTC. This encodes CASSHQGDYGYTF.

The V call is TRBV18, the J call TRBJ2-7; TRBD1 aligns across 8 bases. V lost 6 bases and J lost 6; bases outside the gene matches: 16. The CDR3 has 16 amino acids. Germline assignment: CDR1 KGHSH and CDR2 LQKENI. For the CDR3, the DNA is TGTGCCAGCTCGCCTTTTTCGACAGGGGCTCTCCGCGAGCAGTACTTC. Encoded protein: CASSPFSTGALREQYF. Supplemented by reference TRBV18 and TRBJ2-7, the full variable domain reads NAGVMQNPRHLVRRRGQEARLRCSPMKGHSHVYWYRQLPEEGLKFMVYLQKENIIDESGMPKERFSAEFPKEGPSILRIQQVVRGDSAAYFCASSPFSTGALREQYFGPGTRLTVT.

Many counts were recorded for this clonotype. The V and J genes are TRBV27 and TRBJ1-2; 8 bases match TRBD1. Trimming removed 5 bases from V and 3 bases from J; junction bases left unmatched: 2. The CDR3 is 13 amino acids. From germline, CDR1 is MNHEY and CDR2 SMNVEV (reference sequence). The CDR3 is CASSATGDYGYTF. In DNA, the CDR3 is TGTGCCAGCAGTGCGACAGGGGACTATGGCTACACCTTC.

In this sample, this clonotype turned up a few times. DNA for the CDR3: TGTGCCAGCAGCTCCAGGGTGACTGAGCAGTTCTTC. Protein product: CASSSRVTEQFF. The V gene is TRBV7-8, the J gene TRBJ2-1; tentative D call: TRBD1 (5 bases). Germline CDR1 SGHVS, CDR2 FQNEAQ. The CDR3 is made up of 12 amino acids. V was clipped by 4 bases and J by 9 bases, with 10 bases between them.

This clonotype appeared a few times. This CDR3 is CASSYSADRGSNQPQHF. CDR3 DNA sequence: TGTGCCAGCAGTTACTCGGCGGACAGGGGGAGCAATCAGCCCCAGCATTTT. This chain connects TRBV6-6 to TRBJ1-5, with 10 bases that match TRBD1. Germline V CDR1 and CDR2: MNHNY, SVGAGI (reference sequence). Unmatched junction bases numbered 3, after V lost 0 bases and J lost 1 base. The CDR3 totals 17 residues.

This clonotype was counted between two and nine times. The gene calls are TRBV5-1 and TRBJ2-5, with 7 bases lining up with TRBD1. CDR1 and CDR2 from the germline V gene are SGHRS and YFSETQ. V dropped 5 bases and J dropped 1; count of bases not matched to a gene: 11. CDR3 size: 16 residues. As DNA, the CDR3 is TGCGCCAGCAGAGACCTAAGGGGGCCCATCCAAGAGACCCAGTACTTC. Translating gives CASRDLRGPIQETQYF.

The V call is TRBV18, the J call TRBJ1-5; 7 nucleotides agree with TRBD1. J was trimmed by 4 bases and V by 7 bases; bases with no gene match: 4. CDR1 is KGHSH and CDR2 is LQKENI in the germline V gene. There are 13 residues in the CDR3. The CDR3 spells CASFRDRNQPQHF. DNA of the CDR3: TGTGCCAGCTTCCGGGACAGAAATCAGCCCCAGCATTTT.

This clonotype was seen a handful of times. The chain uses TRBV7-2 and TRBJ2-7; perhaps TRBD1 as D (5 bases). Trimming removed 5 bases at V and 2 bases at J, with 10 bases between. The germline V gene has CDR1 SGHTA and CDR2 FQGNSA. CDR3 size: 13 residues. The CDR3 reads CASSRSGTYEQYV. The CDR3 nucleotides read TGTGCCAGCAGCCGTTCAGGGACCTACGAGCAGTACGTC.

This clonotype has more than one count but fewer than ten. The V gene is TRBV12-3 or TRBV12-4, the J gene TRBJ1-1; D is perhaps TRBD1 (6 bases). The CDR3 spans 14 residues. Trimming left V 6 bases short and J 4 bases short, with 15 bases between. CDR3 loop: CASSPTGFVTEAFF. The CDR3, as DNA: TGTGCCAGCAGCCCTACAGGGTTTGTCACTGAAGCTTTCTTT.

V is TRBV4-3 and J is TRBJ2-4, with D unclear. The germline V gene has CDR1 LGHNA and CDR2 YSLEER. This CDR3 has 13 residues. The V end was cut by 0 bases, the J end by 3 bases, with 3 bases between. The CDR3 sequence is CASSQEDKNIQYF. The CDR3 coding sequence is TGCGCCAGCAGCCAAGAAGACAAAAACATTCAGTACTTC.

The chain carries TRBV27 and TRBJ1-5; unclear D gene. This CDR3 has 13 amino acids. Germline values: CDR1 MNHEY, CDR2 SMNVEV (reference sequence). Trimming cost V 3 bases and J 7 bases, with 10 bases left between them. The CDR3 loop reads CASSFSGGQPQHF. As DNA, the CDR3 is TGTGCCAGCAGTTTTTCGGGAGGCCAGCCCCAGCATTTT.

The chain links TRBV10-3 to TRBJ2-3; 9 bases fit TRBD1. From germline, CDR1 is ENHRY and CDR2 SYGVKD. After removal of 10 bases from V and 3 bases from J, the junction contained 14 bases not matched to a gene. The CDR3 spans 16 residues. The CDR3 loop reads CASEPHRDRDTDTQYF. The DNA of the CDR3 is TGTGCCAGCGAACCCCACCGGGACAGGGATACAGATACGCAGTATTTT.

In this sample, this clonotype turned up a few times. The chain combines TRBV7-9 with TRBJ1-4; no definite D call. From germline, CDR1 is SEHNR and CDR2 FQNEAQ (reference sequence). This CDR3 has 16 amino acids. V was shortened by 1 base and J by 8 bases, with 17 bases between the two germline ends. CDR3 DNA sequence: TGTGCCAGCAGCTTAGGGTTGGCCCCCTGGGCCGAAAAACTGTTTTTT. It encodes CASSLGLAPWAEKLFF.

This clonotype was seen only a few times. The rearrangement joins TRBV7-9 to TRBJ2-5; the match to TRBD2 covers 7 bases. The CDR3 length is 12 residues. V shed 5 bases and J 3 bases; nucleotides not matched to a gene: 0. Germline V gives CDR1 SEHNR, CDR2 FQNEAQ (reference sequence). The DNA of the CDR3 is TGTGCCAGCAGCCGGGAGGAAGAGACCCAGTACTTC. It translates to CASSREEETQYF.

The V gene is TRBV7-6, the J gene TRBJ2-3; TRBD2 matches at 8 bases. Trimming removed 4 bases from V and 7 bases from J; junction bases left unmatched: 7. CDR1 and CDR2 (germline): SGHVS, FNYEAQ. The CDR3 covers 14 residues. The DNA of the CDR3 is TGTGCCAGCAGCTGGACTGTAGCGGGGCATACGCAGTATTTT. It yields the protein CASSWTVAGHTQYF.

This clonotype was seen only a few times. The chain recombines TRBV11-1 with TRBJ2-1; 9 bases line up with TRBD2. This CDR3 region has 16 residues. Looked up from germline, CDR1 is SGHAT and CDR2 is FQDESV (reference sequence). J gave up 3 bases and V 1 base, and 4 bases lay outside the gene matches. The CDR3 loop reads CASSLVGLAFYNEQFF. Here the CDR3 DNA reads TGTGCCAGCAGCTTAGTAGGACTAGCGTTCTACAATGAGCAGTTCTTC.

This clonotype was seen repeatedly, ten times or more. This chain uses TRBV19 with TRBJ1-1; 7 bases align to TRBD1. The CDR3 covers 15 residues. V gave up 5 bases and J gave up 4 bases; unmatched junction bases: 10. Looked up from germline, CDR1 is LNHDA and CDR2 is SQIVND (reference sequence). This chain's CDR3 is CASSPYGQVGTEAFF. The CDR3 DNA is TGTGCCAGTAGTCCTTACGGACAGGTCGGCACTGAAGCTTTCTTT.

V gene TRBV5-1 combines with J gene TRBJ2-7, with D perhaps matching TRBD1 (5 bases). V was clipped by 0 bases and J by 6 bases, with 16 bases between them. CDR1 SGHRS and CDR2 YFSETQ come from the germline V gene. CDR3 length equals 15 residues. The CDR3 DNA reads TGCGCCAGCAGCTTGGTATCAGGGATCCCCTCCGAGCAGTACTTC. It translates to CASSLVSGIPSEQYF.

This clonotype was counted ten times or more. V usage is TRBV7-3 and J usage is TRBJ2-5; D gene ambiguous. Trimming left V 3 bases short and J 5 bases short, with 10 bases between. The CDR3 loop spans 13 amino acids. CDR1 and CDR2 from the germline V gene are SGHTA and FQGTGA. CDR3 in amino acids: CASSFGMSETQYF. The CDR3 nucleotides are TGTGCCAGCAGCTTTGGTATGAGTGAGACCCAGTACTTC.